Presented here are 24 T cell receptor beta chains from one specimen sequenced in a study of shared clonotypes between healthy human individuals. Sequencing used immunoSEQ multiplex PCR; TCRdb keeps in-frame clones, though not all of them. The sample shows approximately 1.5 million clones, 98% of them seen only once. The sequenced sample was naive CD4+ T cells sorted from blood. Documented subset: CD45RA+ positively selected. These receptors originate from a man aged 30 to 39 in good health.

This chain uses TRBV9 with TRBJ1-1; D gene ambiguous. CDR1 SGDLS and CDR2 YYNGEE come from the germline V gene. The CDR3 totals 13 residues. The V and J ends lost 0 bases and 7 bases respectively, with 10 bases between them. CDR3 nucleotides: TGTGCCAGCAGCGTAGCTGGATCGGGTGAAGCTTTCTTT. It codes for CASSVAGSGEAFF.

The V and J genes are TRBV10-1 and TRBJ2-1; a weak D match, TRBD2 (5 bases). V lost 5 bases and J 3 bases, leaving 14 bases between the germline ends. CDR1 WNHNN and CDR2 SYGVQD come from the germline V gene (reference sequence). This CDR3 contains 15 residues. CDR3 bases: TGCGCCAGCAGTACGGGGAAGCGAATCTACAATGAGCAGTTCTTC. Translation gives CASSTGKRIYNEQFF.

The chain has TRBV25-1 and TRBJ2-7; 10 nucleotides line up with TRBD1. J gave up 6 bases and V 1 base, and 6 bases lay outside the gene matches. Germline CDR1 and CDR2: MGHDK and SYGVNS. The CDR3 is made up of 15 amino acids. CDR3 sequence (DNA): TGTGCCAGCAGTGAATCAGGGACAGGGGTGGGCGAGCAGTACTTC. The encoded protein is CASSESGTGVGEQYF.

The chain is built from TRBV7-9 and TRBJ1-5, with D unresolved. The V end was cut by 3 bases, the J end by 5 bases, with 11 bases between. This CDR3 has 14 amino acids. From germline, CDR1 is SEHNR and CDR2 FQNEAQ (reference sequence). The CDR3 reads CASSFRGRDQPQHF. CDR3 in DNA: TGTGCCAGCAGCTTCCGGGGTCGGGATCAGCCCCAGCATTTT.

The J gene is TRBJ1-2, the V gene TRBV18; D not resolved. This CDR3 has 12 amino acids. The V end lost 3 bases, the J end lost 7 bases, and 9 bases lay between the germline ends. Germline loops: CDR1 KGHSH, CDR2 LQKENI. CDR3 bases: TGTGCCAGCTCACCGATCGAGACTGGCTACACCTTC. It codes for CASSPIETGYTF.

The chain joins TRBV6-5 to TRBJ2-5, with TRBD2 matching over 7 bases. This CDR3 comprises 16 residues. CDR1 MNHEY and CDR2 SVGAGI come from the germline V gene. V shed 4 bases, J shed 4 bases, and the junction held 12 bases outside the gene matches. CDR3 in amino acids: CASSWGPAGVGETQYF. Written as DNA, the CDR3 is TGTGCCAGCAGTTGGGGTCCGGCGGGAGTAGGAGAGACCCAGTACTTC.

The V gene is TRBV10-2, the J gene TRBJ2-7; D uncertain. V lost 6 bases, J lost 6 bases, and 21 bases lay in between. This CDR3 has 15 residues. The germline CDR1 and CDR2 sequences are WSHSY and SAAADI. The CDR3 spells CASSPIKPQGSEQYF. The CDR3 DNA follows: TGCGCCAGCAGCCCTATTAAGCCCCAAGGATCCGAGCAGTACTTC.

The chain uses TRBV5-1 and TRBJ2-1, with TRBD2 matching over 10 bases. CDR1 is SGHRS, CDR2 YFSETQ, per germline. The CDR3 totals 16 residues. After removal of 0 bases from V and 4 bases from J, the junction contained 4 bases not matched to a gene. The CDR3 bases are TGCGCCAGCAGCTTGGCACTAGCGGGACTATACAATGAGCAGTTCTTC. Protein: CASSLALAGLYNEQFF.

The chain is built from TRBV2 and TRBJ2-7, with 8 bases lining up with TRBD1. Germline V lookup: CDR1 SNHLY, CDR2 FYNNEI. After removal of 6 bases from V and 4 bases from J, the junction contained 11 bases not matched to a gene. This CDR3 is 15 amino acids long. The DNA for the CDR3 is TGTGCCAGCAGAGTCGAATTGGACAGGGTTTACGAGCAGTACTTC. It specifies CASRVELDRVYEQYF.

V gene TRBV27 combines with J gene TRBJ1-5; possibly TRBD1 for D (6 bases). Germline V gene lookup returns CDR1 MNHEY and CDR2 SMNVEV (reference sequence). This CDR3 contains 15 residues. V was pared by 4 bases and J by 4 bases, with 14 bases between. The CDR3 coding sequence is TGTGCCAGCAGTTCAGGGGTAGGGATTAATCAGCCCCAGCATTTT. Protein: CASSSGVGINQPQHF.

The chain joins TRBV9 to TRBJ2-1; 7 bases line up with TRBD2. J lost 7 bases, V lost 2 bases, and 6 bases had no gene match. CDR1 and CDR2 from the germline V gene are SGDLS and YYNGEE. The CDR3 runs 14 residues. Here the CDR3 DNA reads TGTGCCAGCAGCGTTATAATGGGGGGGAATGAGCAGTTCTTC. This codes for CASSVIMGGNEQFF. Based on the CDR3 plus reference TRBV9 and TRBJ2-1, the full variable domain is DSGVTQTPKHLITATGQRVTLRCSPRSGDLSVYWYQQSLDQGLQFLIQYYNGEERAKGNILERFSAQQFPDLHSELNLSSLELGDSALYFCASSVIMGGNEQFFGPGTRLTVL.

The V gene is TRBV15, the J gene TRBJ1-4; D is unclear. Trimming removed 1 base from V and 0 bases from J, with 9 bases in between. The length of the CDR3 is 16 residues. CDR1 is LNHNV and CDR2 is YYDKDF in the germline V gene (reference sequence). CDR3 nucleotide sequence: TGTGCCACCAGCAGAGTCAGGACGGCAACTAATGAAAAACTGTTTTTT. Its translation is CATSRVRTATNEKLFF.

The V gene is TRBV9, the J gene TRBJ2-7; TRBD1 or TRBD2 may be the D gene (5 bases each). This CDR3 spans 15 amino acids. The germline V and J ends were trimmed by 2 bases and 4 bases, with 16 bases remaining between them. Germline values: CDR1 SGDLS, CDR2 YYNGEE. The CDR3 nucleotides are TGTGCCAGCAGCGTTCGGGACGACTACCGGTACGAGCAGTACTTC. Amino acid sequence: CASSVRDDYRYEQYF.

Note on this clone: Other DNA sequences in the sample encode the same CDR3. The chain joins TRBV18 to TRBJ1-1; tentative D call: TRBD1 (6 bases). In germline, CDR1 is KGHSH, CDR2 LQKENI. The CDR3 consists of 14 residues. Between the trimmed V and J ends, which lost 3 bases and 2 bases, there was a span of 10 bases. CDR3 loop: CASSPLGANTEAFF. In nucleotides, the CDR3 is TGTGCCAGCTCACCGCTGGGGGCCAACACTGAAGCTTTCTTT.

The chain has TRBV18 and TRBJ2-3, with D perhaps given as TRBD1 or TRBD2 (6 bases each). The CDR3 totals 16 residues. The V and J ends lost 0 bases and 2 bases respectively, with 12 bases between them. Germline lookup yields CDR1 KGHSH and CDR2 LQKENI. CDR3 sequence reads: CASSPPIGGFTDTQYF. DNA for the CDR3: TGTGCCAGCTCACCACCGATAGGGGGGTTCACAGATACGCAGTATTTT.

The rearrangement uses TRBV5-1 and TRBJ1-2, with D unclear. V lost 0 bases and J 4 bases, leaving 7 bases between the germline ends. The V gene's germline CDR1 is SGHRS and CDR2 YFSETQ. The CDR3 runs 13 residues. The CDR3 sequence: CASSLGKGYGYTF. CDR3 in DNA: TGCGCCAGCAGCTTGGGGAAGGGCTATGGCTACACCTTC.

CDR3 region: CASKTQGRGYEQYF. CDR3 DNA sequence: TGTGCCAGCAAGACACAGGGGAGAGGGTACGAGCAGTACTTC. This chain links TRBV27 with TRBJ2-7; 7 nucleotides match TRBD1. V shed 7 bases and J 4 bases; nucleotides not matched to a gene: 10. The CDR3 has 14 amino acids. Germline values: CDR1 MNHEY, CDR2 SMNVEV (reference sequence).

A single count supports this clone. The rearrangement uses TRBV30 and TRBJ2-2; no clear D gene. The CDR3 runs to 12 residues. Germline assignment: CDR1 GTSNPN and CDR2 SVGIG (reference sequence). The V end was cut by 1 base, the J end by 6 bases, with 6 bases between. The CDR3 nucleotides are TGTGCCTGGAGTGGAACCCCCGGGGAGCTGTTTTTT. This codes for CAWSGTPGELFF.

The V gene is TRBV6-6, the J gene TRBJ2-7, with 7 positions matching TRBD1. Looked up from germline, CDR1 is MNHNY and CDR2 is SVGAGI (reference sequence). CDR3 length: 12 amino acids. J was trimmed by 6 bases and V by 9 bases; bases with no gene match: 8. CDR3 sequence (DNA): TGTGCCAGTCGACAGGGTTCTCGCGAGCAGTACTTC. Translating gives CASRQGSREQYF.

This chain links TRBV20-1 with TRBJ2-1; either TRBD1 or TRBD2 may supply D (5 bases each). Germline CDR1 reads DFQATT; CDR2 reads SNEGSKA (reference sequence). The CDR3 spans 11 residues. The CDR3 spells CEARGTREQFF. CDR3 DNA: TGCGAAGCGAGGGGTACAAGGGAGCAGTTCTTC.

This clone was observed a few times. The V gene is TRBV5-1, the J gene TRBJ2-7; the D gene is possibly TRBD1 (5 bases). Germline values: CDR1 SGHRS, CDR2 YFSETQ. Trimming pared 7 bases from V and 2 bases from J, leaving 13 bases between. CDR3 length: 13 amino acids. The CDR3 loop reads CASATDTTYEQYF. In nucleotides, the CDR3 is TGCGCCAGCGCGACGGACACCACCTACGAGCAGTACTTC.

The V and J genes are TRBV5-1 and TRBJ2-7; 8 bases map to TRBD2. Unmatched junction bases numbered 8, after V lost 4 bases and J lost 5 bases. The CDR3 has 14 amino acids. CDR1 SGHRS and CDR2 YFSETQ come from the germline V gene. The CDR3, as DNA: TGCGCCAGCAGCCCCGGCGGGGGGCCCAACGAGCAGTACTTC. It encodes CASSPGGGPNEQYF.

The rearrangement links TRBV7-6 to TRBJ2-7; D may be TRBD1 (6 bases). The germline gives CDR1 SGHVS, CDR2 FNYEAQ. Trimming stripped 1 base from V and 1 base from J, with 14 bases between. This CDR3 contains 16 residues. DNA of the CDR3: TGTGCCAGCAGCTTAGGGGGGCATACCGCTTCCTACGAGCAGTACTTC. This translates into CASSLGGHTASYEQYF.

The chain recombines TRBV7-3 with TRBJ2-6; TRBD1 is a possible D gene (6 bases). The V gene's germline CDR1 is SGHTA and CDR2 FQGTGA. Trimming pared 6 bases from V and 2 bases from J, leaving 8 bases between. The CDR3 consists of 14 residues. CDR3 sequence: CASSTGTGANVLTF. The CDR3 bases are TGTGCCAGCAGTACAGGGACTGGGGCCAACGTCCTGACTTTC. The variable domain in full, with the rest retrieved from reference TRBV7-3 and TRBJ2-6, is GAGVSQTPSNKVTEKGKYVELRCDPISGHTALYWYRQSLGQGPEFLIYFQGTGAADDSGLPNDRFFAVRPEGSVSTLKIQRTERGDSAVYLCASSTGTGANVLTFGAGSRLTVL.